A selection of T cell receptor beta chains follows, all from one sample in a study of shared clonotypes between healthy human individuals. TCRdb's table, derived via immunoSEQ multiplex PCR, lists solely in-frame clones and lacks some. Among roughly 2,500,000 clones, approximately 93% were seen once, and the ten largest hold 0.36%. The sequencing input was naive CD4+ T cells from PBMCs. Source of these receptors: a young man in good health. Some clones in this sample may be carry-over from other donors' samples. Both conserved end residues are part of each CDR3. A D gene is named only where the DNA matches it firmly. Some rows mark clone size as missing; the rest say once, few, many or name a class of expanded clone.

TRBJ1-1,NA,TRBV28,NA,CASSLSAGLNTEAFF,TGTGCCAGCAGTTTAAGTGCGGGGCTGAACACTGAAGCTTTCTTT
TRBJ1-5,NA,TRBV5-6,NA,CASSLATSQPQHF,TGTGCCAGCAGCTTGGCAACGTCCCAGCCCCAGCATTTT
TRBJ2-5,TRBD1,TRBV9,NA,CASSVTPGQVGQETQYF,TGTGCCAGCAGCGTGACGCCGGGACAGGTTGGTCAAGAGACCCAGTACTTC
TRBJ1-1,NA,TRBV6-1,NA,CATRLKRTEAFF,TGTGCCACAAGATTAAAGAGGACTGAAGCTTTCTTT
TRBJ1-3,NA,TRBV6-1,NA,CASSELSPRTVSSGNTIYF,TGTGCCAGCAGTGAATTATCTCCTCGAACGGTGAGCTCTGGAAACACCATATATTTT
TRBJ2-1,NA,TRBV11-2,NA,CASSFDRASYNEQFF,TGTGCCAGCAGCTTTGATCGTGCTTCCTACAATGAGCAGTTCTTC
TRBJ2-7,NA,TRBV6-6,NA,CASKLSTGTEQYF,TGTGCCAGCAAGTTATCGACAGGCACCGAGCAGTACTTC
TRBJ1-4,TRBD1,TRBV7-8,NA,CASSSTGGAVLEKLFF,TGTGCCAGCAGCTCCACAGGGGGCGCGGTGCTCGAAAAACTGTTTTTT
TRBJ2-3,NA,TRBV28,NA,CASSLPTTADTQYF,TGTGCCAGCAGTTTGCCGACTACAGCAGATACGCAGTATTTT
TRBJ2-3,NA,TRBV30,NA,CAWSVRGDTQYF,TGTGCCTGGAGTGTACGAGGAGATACGCAGTATTTT
TRBJ2-3,TRBD2,TRBV28,NA,CASIEGGRASGVADTQYF,TGTGCCAGCATTGAGGGCGGGAGGGCCTCGGGCGTAGCAGATACGCAGTATTTT
TRBJ2-7,TRBD2,TRBV7-3,once,CASSLRGGPPYEQYF,TGTGCCAGCAGCTTAAGGGGGGGTCCCCCCTACGAGCAGTACTTC
TRBJ2-3,TRBD2,TRBV6-4,NA,CASTTSGMSTDTQYF,TGTGCCAGCACCACTAGCGGGATGAGCACAGATACGCAGTATTTT
TRBJ1-3,TRBD1,TRBV30,NA,CAWSDNRGAGNTIYF,TGTGCCTGGAGTGACAACAGGGGGGCTGGAAACACCATATATTTT
TRBJ1-1,NA,TRBV6-5,once,CASTPPGGTEAFF,TGTGCCAGCACCCCCCCGGGGGGCACTGAAGCTTTCTTT
TRBJ2-7,TRBD1,TRBV7-3,NA,CASSSKQGRTWEQYF,TGTGCCAGCAGCTCAAAACAGGGGCGGACTTGGGAGCAGTACTTC
TRBJ1-2,NA,TRBV7-2,NA,CASSFPDNYGYTF,TGTGCCAGCAGCTTTCCAGACAACTATGGCTACACCTTC
TRBJ2-2,NA,TRBV9,NA,CASSVLTTGELFF,TGTGCCAGCAGCGTTCTAACCACCGGGGAGCTGTTTTTT
TRBJ1-3,NA,TRBV5-1,NA,CASSLGNLPSISGNTIYF,TGCGCCAGCAGCTTGGGTAATCTGCCCTCAATATCTGGAAACACCATATATTTT
TRBJ2-5,NA,TRBV2,once,CASKEYLWTQYF,TGTGCCAGCAAGGAGTACCTATGGACCCAGTACTTC
TRBJ2-3,TRBD2,TRBV2,once,CASGPSGRGTDTQYF,TGTGCCAGCGGCCCCAGCGGGAGAGGGACAGATACGCAGTATTTT
TRBJ2-1,NA,TRBV4-1,NA,CASSPGRGESSYNEQFF,TGCGCCAGCAGCCCAGGCCGTGGGGAAAGCTCCTACAATGAGCAGTTCTTC
TRBJ1-1,NA,TRBV5-8,NA,CASSLEGGNTEAFF,TGTGCCAGCAGCTTGGAAGGGGGGAACACTGAAGCTTTCTTT
TRBJ2-7,NA,TRBV30,NA,CAWSSWDRDYEQYF,TGTGCCTGGAGTTCATGGGACCGAGACTACGAGCAGTACTTC
TRBJ1-1,NA,TRBV6-1,NA,CASSDIGSSEAFF,TGTGCCAGCAGTGACATCGGCTCATCTGAAGCTTTCTTT
TRBJ2-1,TRBD2,TRBV5-1,NA,CASSFSGSGNEQFF,TGCGCCAGCAGCTTTAGCGGGAGCGGCAATGAGCAGTTCTTC
TRBJ2-2,TRBD2,TRBV5-1,once,CASSLVPGLAGGPNTGELFF,TGCGCCAGCAGCTTGGTCCCGGGACTAGCGGGAGGGCCGAACACCGGGGAGCTGTTTTTT
TRBJ1-2,NA,TRBV18,NA,CASSRKTSDYGYTF,TGTGCCAGCTCACGGAAAACGTCGGACTATGGCTACACCTTC
TRBJ2-5,TRBD2,TRBV5-6,NA,CASSLLLAGGETQYF,TGTGCCAGCAGCTTGCTGCTAGCGGGAGGCGAGACCCAGTACTTC